Listed below are T cell receptor beta chains from one sample, sequenced in a study of CD8 T cells in ankylosing spondylitis. Using its own MiXCR run on the 5' RACE reads, TCRdb lists one record per CDR3 protein. The data show about 540,000 distinct CDR3 sequences, with about 13% seen just once and under 7.5% held by the top ten. Sequencing used blood, either unsorted or a sorted T cell fraction (not recorded which). These receptors all stem from a male donor with ankylosing spondylitis. Both conserved end residues are part of each CDR3. The D gene is left open where the match is weak. Expanded clones are given a class, and other clones once, few, many or no size at all.

V gene	D gene	J gene	clone size	CDR3 DNA	CDR3 protein
TRBV11-2	NA	TRBJ2-1	NA	TGTGCCAGCAGCTTAGATTTATGGGAGGTGAGCTCCTACAATGAGCAGTTCTTC	CASSLDLWEVSSYNEQFF
TRBV12-5	TRBD1	TRBJ1-3	NA	TGTGCTAGTGGTTTGGTACCAGCAGGACAGGCCAGCTCTGGAAACACCATATATTTT	CASGLVPAGQASSGNTIYF
TRBV12-3/TRBV12-4	NA	TRBJ2-2	many	TGTGCCAGCAGTTTCTACAACACCGGGGAGCTGTTTTTT	CASSFYNTGELFF
TRBV9	NA	TRBJ2-3	few	TGTGCCAGCAGCGGAGGAGACCAAGTCGATACGCAGTATTTT	CASSGGDQVDTQYF
TRBV10-3	TRBD1	TRBJ2-2	many	TGTGCCATCAGTGGGGACAGGGACACCGGGGAGCTGTTTTTT	CAISGDRDTGELFF
TRBV20-1	TRBD2	TRBJ2-7	many	TGCAGTGCTAGAGATGCCGGGAGGGGTTCCTACGAGCAGTACTTC	CSARDAGRGSYEQYF
TRBV5-1	NA	TRBJ2-2	few	TGCGCCAGCAGCTCGAGGGCTCAGAACACCGGGGAGCTGTTTTTT	CASSSRAQNTGELFF
TRBV6-1	NA	TRBJ2-5	NA	TGTGCCAGCTTGGGAGGGGGGCAAGAGACCCAGTACTTC	CASLGGGQETQYF
TRBV12-3/TRBV12-4	NA	TRBJ2-2	few	TGTGCCAGCAGGAAGGGGGAGGGCGGGAACACCGGGGAGCTGTTTTTT	CASRKGEGGNTGELFF
TRBV7-2	NA	TRBJ2-1	many	TGTGCCAGCTCCCCCGCGGCGAGCTCCTACAATGAGCAGTTCTTC	CASSPAASSYNEQFF
TRBV12-3/TRBV12-4	NA	TRBJ2-2	few	TGTGCCAGCTACACCGGGGAGCTGTTTTTT	CASYTGELFF
TRBV12-3/TRBV12-4	TRBD1	TRBJ1-2	many	TGTGCCAGCAGTCCTTACAGGGGACAATATGGCTACACCTTC	CASSPYRGQYGYTF
TRBV15	TRBD2	TRBJ2-6	few	TGTGCCACCAGCAGACTTAGCGGGGTCTCTGGGGCCAACGTCCTGACTTTC	CATSRLSGVSGANVLTF
TRBV12-3/TRBV12-4	TRBD2	TRBJ2-7	NA	TGTGCCAGCAGTTCTTTACTAGCGGGAAGATCCTACGAGCAGTACTTC	CASSSLLAGRSYEQYF
TRBV20-1	TRBD1	TRBJ2-7	few	TGCAGTGCCCTGGACAGGGGGAACGAGCAGTACTTC	CSALDRGNEQYF
TRBV7-2	NA	TRBJ2-3	NA	TGTGCCAGCAGCTTAGATAGGGCGACGCAGTATTTT	CASSLDRATQYF
TRBV4-2	TRBD2	TRBJ2-5	few	TGTGCCAGCAGCCGCCTACCGGGGGGGGGCCAAGAGACCCAGTACTTC	CASSRLPGGGQETQYF
TRBV24-1	NA	TRBJ1-2	many	TGTGCCACCAGTGATTTGCACAATAACTATGGCTACACCTTC	CATSDLHNNYGYTF
TRBV19	NA	TRBJ1-5	few	TGTGCCAGTAGTTCCGACGCGCCCCAGCATTTT	CASSSDAPQHF
TRBV29-1	NA	TRBJ2-2	few	TGCAGCGTGGGATTTGAAGCTACCGGGGAGCTGTTTTTT	CSVGFEATGELFF
TRBV20-1	TRBD2	TRBJ2-3	NA	TGCAGTGCTAGAGATTTTGGCGGGAGGAGGGGCACAGATACGCAGTATTTT	CSARDFGGRRGTDTQYF
TRBV19	NA	TRBJ1-5	NA	TGTGCCACCCGCACAGGGTCTAATAGCAATCAGCCCCAGCATTTT	CATRTGSNSNQPQHF
TRBV19	NA	TRBJ1-1	few	TGTGCCAGTAGTTTTAATATGGCGAACACTGAAGCTTTCTTT	CASSFNMANTEAFF
TRBV4-1	NA	TRBJ2-3	few	TGCGCCAGCAGCCGCCCGCGAGAGCGAGTAGTTGGGCCAACAGATACGCAGTATTTT	CASSRPRERVVGPTDTQYF
TRBV24-1	TRBD1	TRBJ2-1	few	TGTGCCACCAGTGATTTAGGGACAGGGTATGGCAATGAGCAGTTCTTC	CATSDLGTGYGNEQFF
TRBV20-1	TRBD2	TRBJ2-3	NA	TGCAGTGCTGGAGATAGCGGGAGTGGTACAGATACGCAGTATTTT	CSAGDSGSGTDTQYF
TRBV5-1	NA	TRBJ1-1	many	TGCGCCAGCACCTATGGGTGGGACACTGAAGCTTTCTTT	CASTYGWDTEAFF
TRBV5-1	NA	TRBJ2-3	NA	TGCGCCAGCAGCTTGGACGGCAGATCAGATACGCAGTATTTT	CASSLDGRSDTQYF
TRBV4-1	TRBD1	TRBJ2-7	NA	TGCGCCGGCAGCCATCGGACAGGGGGGAACGAGCAGTACTTC	CAGSHRTGGNEQYF
TRBV7-9	NA	TRBJ1-2	few	TGTGCCGGCAGTGGTTTCAACTATGGCTACACCTTC	CAGSGFNYGYTF
TRBV10-2	NA	TRBJ1-1	NA	TGCGCCAGCAGTGCCGGGAGGGCTGAAGCTTTCTTT	CASSAGRAEAFF
TRBV27	NA	TRBJ2-3	few	TGTGCCAGCAGTTTAGTAAGGGCTCCTAGCACAGATACGCAGTATTTT	CASSLVRAPSTDTQYF
TRBV5-6	TRBD1	TRBJ2-1	few	TGTGCCAGCTGGAGACAGGGGGCGCGGGAGCAGTTCTTC	CASWRQGAREQFF
TRBV12-3/TRBV12-4	NA	TRBJ2-5	few	TGTGCCAGCAGCCAACAGGGCCCGCAAGAGACCCAGTACTTC	CASSQQGPQETQYF
TRBV18	NA	TRBJ1-2	NA	TGTGCCAGCTCACCACCCCTGACGGACTATGGCTACACCTTC	CASSPPLTDYGYTF
TRBV20-1	NA	TRBJ2-1	few	TGCAGTGCGATGCCCCAGGGGTTTGAGCAGTTCTTC	CSAMPQGFEQFF